The 17 T cell receptor beta chains given below trace back to one sample, sequenced in a study of human T cells and chemical hapten exposure. Via MiXCR, TCRdb re-called the 5' RACE reads, giving one row per CDR3 protein. Among approximately 110,000 distinct CDR3 sequences listed, more than 15% were seen once. It was from unfractionated whole blood that total RNA was extracted. Receptor source: a human donor in good health.

This chain links TRBV27 with TRBJ1-5; 10 bases fit TRBD1. CDR3 size: 18 residues. J lost 5 bases, V lost 6 bases, and 16 bases had no gene match. From germline, CDR1 is MNHEY and CDR2 SMNVEV (reference sequence). This CDR3 is CASSGLVTGTGAHQPQHF. For the CDR3, the DNA is TGTGCCAGCAGCGGGCTAGTGACCGGGACAGGGGCACATCAGCCCCAGCATTTT.

This clonotype was seen a handful of times. The chain combines TRBV28 with TRBJ2-1, with 13 bases that match TRBD2. V trimming: 6 bases; J trimming: 4 bases; junction bases outside the gene matches: 9. Germline CDR1 reads MDHEN; CDR2 reads SYDVKM. This CDR3 is 17 amino acids long. CDR3 coding DNA: TGTGCCAGCAGCCGCCTCCGACTAGCGGGGGGTTACAATGAGCAGTTCTTC. Amino acid sequence: CASSRLRLAGGYNEQFF.

This clonotype has more than one count but fewer than ten. This chain connects TRBV20-1 to TRBJ1-5, with D possibly being TRBD1 (5 bases). The V and J ends lost 3 bases and 1 base respectively, with 13 bases between them. CDR3 length equals 15 residues. Germline V gene sequence: CDR1 DFQATT, CDR2 SNEGSKA (reference sequence). The CDR3 loop is CSAREGRVSNQPQHF. The CDR3 nucleotides read TGCAGTGCTAGGGAGGGGAGGGTCAGCAATCAGCCCCAGCATTTT.

CDR3 sequence reads: CASSVGGVNEKLFF. Here the CDR3 DNA reads TGTGCCAGCAGCGTAGGAGGGGTTAATGAAAAACTGTTTTTT. The chain is built from TRBV9 and TRBJ1-4; D is perhaps TRBD1 (5 bases). Germline V gene lookup returns CDR1 SGDLS and CDR2 YYNGEE. The CDR3 sequence is 14 residues long. Trimming left V 0 bases short and J 4 bases short, with 7 bases between. Full variable domain (missing parts from reference TRBV9 and TRBJ1-4): DSGVTQTPKHLITATGQRVTLRCSPRSGDLSVYWYQQSLDQGLQFLIQYYNGEERAKGNILERFSAQQFPDLHSELNLSSLELGDSALYFCASSVGGVNEKLFFGSGTQLSVL.

The chain links TRBV24-1 to TRBJ2-7; D gene ambiguous. The germline V gene encodes CDR1 KGHDR and CDR2 SFDVKD. This CDR3 is built from 13 residues. V lost 6 bases to trimming and J lost 5 bases, with 13 bases between them. CDR3 sequence reads: CATSHGRIDEQYF. The CDR3 DNA is TGTGCCACCAGTCACGGGCGAATCGACGAGCAGTACTTC.

This clonotype came up a few times. V usage is TRBV18 and J usage is TRBJ2-3; D remains ambiguous. This CDR3 has 13 residues. Between the trimmed V and J ends, which lost 2 bases and 4 bases, there was a span of 7 bases. CDR1 and CDR2 from the germline V gene are KGHSH and LQKENI. The CDR3: CASSPSPADTQYF. The DNA for the CDR3 is TGTGCCAGCTCACCATCTCCCGCAGATACGCAGTATTTT.

This chain connects TRBV6-1 to TRBJ1-1, with D possibly matching TRBD1 (6 bases). Germline assignment: CDR1 MNHNS and CDR2 SASEGT. Trimming took off 0 bases at V and 7 bases at J, with 18 bases between the two ends. The CDR3 has 16 amino acids. The CDR3 loop reads CASSEAGWYRVDEAFF. DNA for the CDR3: TGTGCCAGCAGTGAAGCGGGGTGGTACAGGGTTGATGAAGCTTTCTTT.

Comment on this clonotype: One end of the junction fails to match germline, which may point to a read error. The J gene is TRBJ1-1, the V gene TRBV29-1; 7 bases map to TRBD1. The CDR3 is 11 amino acids. CDR1 and CDR2 (germline): SQVTM, ANQGSEA. CDR3 sequence (DNA): TGCAGCGTCCCGGGACAGCCTGGAACTATATTT. Its translation is CSVPGQPGTIF.

This chain uses TRBV19 with TRBJ2-3, with D perhaps matching TRBD1 (5 bases). The CDR3 runs to 14 residues. The V and J ends lost 6 bases and 1 base respectively, with 11 bases between them. The germline V gene encodes CDR1 LNHDA and CDR2 SQIVND (reference sequence). CDR3 DNA: TGTGCCAGTAGGATACAGGTGGGCACAGATACGCAGTATTTT. It translates to CASRIQVGTDTQYF.

This clonotype turned up a few times. The chain is built from TRBV11-2 and TRBJ1-1; 7 nucleotides agree with TRBD1. Trimming took 5 bases from V and 1 from J; bases not matched to a gene: 10. Germline values: CDR1 SGHAT, CDR2 FQNNGV. The CDR3 is made up of 16 amino acids. The CDR3 nucleotides read TGTGCCAGCAGCACCCTACAGGGGCGCCCGAACACTGAAGCTTTCTTT. It translates to CASSTLQGRPNTEAFF.

This clonotype appeared once. The chain combines TRBV28 with TRBJ2-3; 13 bases align to TRBD2. The CDR3 is made up of 14 amino acids. Germline V gene sequence: CDR1 MDHEN, CDR2 SYDVKM. V lost 5 bases to trimming and J lost 7 bases; unmatched junction nucleotides: 3. In DNA, the CDR3 is TGTGCCAGCAGTCCGGGACTAGCGGGGCATACGCAGTATTTT. It codes for CASSPGLAGHTQYF. Drawing the rest from reference TRBV28 and TRBJ2-3, the complete variable domain is DVKVTQSSRYLVKRTGEKVFLECVQDMDHENMFWYRQDPGLGLRLIYFSYDVKMKEKGDIPEGYSVSREKKERFSLILESASTNQTSMYLCASSPGLAGHTQYFGPGTRLTVL.

V gene TRBV30 combines with J gene TRBJ2-6; D remains unclear. In germline, CDR1 is GTSNPN, CDR2 SVGIG (reference sequence). The germline V and J ends were trimmed by 1 base and 1 base, with 2 bases remaining between them. There are 13 residues in the CDR3. CDR3 sequence: CAWSGSGANVLTF. CDR3 in DNA: TGTGCCTGGAGTGGTTCTGGGGCCAACGTCCTGACTTTC.

This clonotype was seen a single time. The V and J genes are TRBV19 and TRBJ1-5; 8 positions match TRBD1. The CDR3 runs to 16 residues. Germline values: CDR1 LNHDA, CDR2 SQIVND (reference sequence). The V and J ends lost 0 bases and 6 bases, in that order; junction bases with no gene match: 7. The CDR3 reads CASSIEPGGVSQPQHF. The CDR3 DNA reads TGTGCCAGTAGTATAGAGCCAGGGGGCGTTTCTCAGCCCCAGCATTTT.

The rearrangement uses TRBV2 and TRBJ2-4; 8 bases map to TRBD2. The CDR3 length is 17 residues. Germline CDR1 reads SNHLY; CDR2 reads FYNNEI. J lost 0 bases, V lost 4 bases, and 8 bases had no gene match. The CDR3 protein is CASSGPGAGAAKNIQYF. The CDR3 nucleotides read TGTGCCAGCAGTGGACCAGGAGCGGGGGCAGCCAAAAACATTCAGTACTTC.

This clonotype was seen only a few times. This chain uses TRBV4-1 with TRBJ2-7; D gene ambiguous. Trimming removed 8 bases from V and 0 bases from J, with 11 bases in between. This CDR3 has 13 amino acids. From germline, CDR1 is MGHRA and CDR2 YSYEKL. CDR3 region: CASPSSSSYEQYF. The CDR3 nucleotides are TGCGCCAGCCCGAGCAGTAGCTCCTACGAGCAGTACTTC.

This clonotype was detected only a few times. The rearrangement uses TRBV30 and TRBJ1-1; 7 bases are a match to TRBD1. Germline assignment: CDR1 GTSNPN and CDR2 SVGIG (reference sequence). This CDR3 has 14 residues. V lost 2 bases to trimming and J lost 7 bases; unmatched junction nucleotides: 10. The CDR3 protein is CAWSKGAGVSEAFF. CDR3 nucleotide sequence: TGTGCCTGGAGTAAGGGGGCCGGGGTGAGTGAAGCTTTCTTT.

This clonotype was seen a few times. The J gene is TRBJ1-4, the V gene TRBV11-2; no reliable D call. Deletions cut 3 bases from V and 0 bases from J, with 17 bases between. Germline loops: CDR1 SGHAT, CDR2 FQNNGV. The CDR3 extends over 18 amino acids. The CDR3 loop reads CASSLPPILPATNEKLFF. CDR3 nucleotide sequence: TGTGCCAGCAGCTTGCCCCCCATTCTACCTGCAACTAATGAAAAACTGTTTTTT.